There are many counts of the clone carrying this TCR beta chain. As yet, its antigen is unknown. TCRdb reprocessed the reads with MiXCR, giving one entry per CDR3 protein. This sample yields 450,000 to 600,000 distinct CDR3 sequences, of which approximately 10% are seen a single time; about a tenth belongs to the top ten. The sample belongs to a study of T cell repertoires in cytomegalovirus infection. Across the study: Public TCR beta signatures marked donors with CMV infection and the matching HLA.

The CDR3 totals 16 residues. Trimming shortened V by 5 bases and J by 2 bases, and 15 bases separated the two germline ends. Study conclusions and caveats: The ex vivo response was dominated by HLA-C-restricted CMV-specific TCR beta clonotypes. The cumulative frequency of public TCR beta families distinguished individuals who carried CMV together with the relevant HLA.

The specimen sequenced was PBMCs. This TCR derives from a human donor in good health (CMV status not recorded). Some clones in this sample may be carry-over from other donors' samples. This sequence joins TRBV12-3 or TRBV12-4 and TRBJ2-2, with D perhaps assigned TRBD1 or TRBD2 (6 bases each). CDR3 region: CASSTRYGGNTGELFF. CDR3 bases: TGTGCCAGCAGTACCCGGTACGGGGGCAACACCGGGGAGCTGTTTTTT.